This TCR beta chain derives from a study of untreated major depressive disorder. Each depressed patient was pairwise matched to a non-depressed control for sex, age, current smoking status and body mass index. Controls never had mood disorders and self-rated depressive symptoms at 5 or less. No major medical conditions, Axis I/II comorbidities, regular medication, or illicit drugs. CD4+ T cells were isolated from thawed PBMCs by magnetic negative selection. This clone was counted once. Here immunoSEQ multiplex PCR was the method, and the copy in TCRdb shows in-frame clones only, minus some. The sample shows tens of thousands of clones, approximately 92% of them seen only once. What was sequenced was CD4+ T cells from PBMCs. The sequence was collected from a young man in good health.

CDR3: CASSFRGRRTEAFF. CDR3 in DNA: TGTGCCAGCAGCTTCCGGGGGCGCCGCACTGAAGCTTTCTTT. This chain uses TRBV5-6 with TRBJ1-1; D possibly corresponds to TRBD1 (6 bases). Germline CDR1 reads SGHDT; CDR2 reads YYEEEE. V was cut by 2 bases and J by 4 bases, with 12 bases left in between. This CDR3 comprises 14 residues.